The source of this T cell receptor beta chain is a study of OX40 agonist ivuxolimab in advanced cancers. For context, the study as a whole: Ivuxolimab was a fully human IgG2 agonistic monoclonal antibody targeting the costimulatory receptor OX40 (CD134). Intravenous ivuxolimab was administered to patients every 2 weeks at six dose levels: 0.01, 0.1, 0.3, 1.5, 3 and 10 mg/kg. Of the roughly 54 dose-escalation patients, hepatocellular carcinoma was present in about 20, melanoma in roughly 15, renal cell carcinoma in 9 and head and neck cancer in 9. In the dose-escalation cohort, approximately 83% of patients were male, and the mean age was approximately 60 years with a range of roughly 20 to 79. Patients were allowed to have had prior anti-PD-1, anti-PD-L1 or anti-CTLA-4 therapy, and 40% of the dose-escalation patients had been treated with checkpoint inhibitors. Partial responses occurred in three dose-escalation patients, of whom one had hepatocellular carcinoma and two had cutaneous melanoma. Peripheral TCRbeta sequencing aimed to test whether ivuxolimab altered TCR sequence diversity and caused clonal T-cell expansion. The paper reports the monotherapy dose-escalation portion (N of about 50 patients) of the phase I ivuxolimab trial.

CDR1 SGHRS and CDR2 YFSETQ were looked up in the germline V gene. The CDR3 contains 13 residues, cysteine and phenylalanine counted. Only CDR3 DNA is held: 39 bases, read in frame from base 1. V is cut back by 6 bases and J by 4 bases, with 4 bases in the junction unmatched. Overall study outcomes, separate from this receptor: On average, CD8+ T cells showed more expanded clones than CD4+ T cells after ivuxolimab. At doses from 0.1 to 3.0 mg/kg, clonal expansion was seen in both CD4+ and CD8+ blood T cells between baseline and week 6. Low levels of normalized T-cell clonal expansion were also seen in some nonresponding patients. Partial responders in the 0.1-3.0 mg/kg groups had among the lowest normalized peripheral clonal expansion, especially among CD8+ T cells. Which antigens the clonally expanded peripheral T cells were specific for was not determined.

Concerning this clone itself: Its specific antigen is unknown. No clone much larger than this one lies a single base away; base qualities are absent.

Genomic DNA was isolated from the sorted cells so that the TCRbeta CDR3 region could be sequenced. The immunoSEQ Assay was used for sequencing of TCRbeta CDR3 regions. The immuneACCESS repertoire file appears here via TCRdb, limited to in-frame rearrangements. These files lack a portion of the clones; in checked studies, under half of the deficit traces to unresolved V genes, and the cause of the others is not known. The sample records more than 95,000 clones, around 92% of which are singletons. The top ten clonotypes cover about 0.81% of the sample. The trial excluded patients who had a history of autoimmune disease or who were on systemic immunosuppression. Peripheral blood for TCR sequencing was collected from all dose cohorts at baseline, on cycle 4 day 1, and on cycle 7 day 1. Samples were obtained from an open-label, multicenter, first-in-human phase I dose-escalation trial of ivuxolimab. Adults with locally advanced or metastatic melanoma, renal cell carcinoma, hepatocellular carcinoma or head and neck squamous cell carcinoma were enrolled in the trial. Before TCR sequencing, CD4+ and CD8+ T cells were separately sorted from peripheral blood.

Sequencing was performed on CD4+ or CD8+ T cells sorted from blood, taken in a trial of the OX40 agonist ivuxolimab. The TCR sequence derives from an adult with an advanced solid tumor such as melanoma, head and neck, liver or kidney cancer. The rearrangement combines TRBV5-1 with TRBJ1-1; TRBD1 lines up with 9 middle nucleotides. The DNA sequence is given as TGCGCCAGCACCGGGACAGGGTTCACTGAAGCTTTCTTT. This yields the protein CASTGTGFTEAFF.